This is a list of T cell receptor beta chains from one sample in a study of sequential checkpoint blockade in melanoma. TCRdb keeps only in-frame clones here, not all; method: immunoSEQ multiplex PCR. The table lists some 10,000 clones, approximately 81% of them singletons. This sample comprised CD8+ T cells sorted from blood (inferred from file names), obtained from a patient given nivolumab and ipilimumab in sequence. All receptors come from a human donor with melanoma. The CDR3 runs from the conserved cysteine through the conserved F or W. Fields, in order: D gene, clone size, V gene, J gene, CDR3 protein, CDR3 DNA. A D gene is named only where the DNA matches it firmly. The listing skips clone size in some rows; elsewhere it reads once, few, many or a size class.

D gene: .
clone size: .
V gene: TRBV11-3
J gene: TRBJ2-7
CDR3 protein: CASSSYSYEQYF
CDR3 DNA: TGTGCCAGCAGCTCCTACAGTTACGAGCAGTACTTC

D gene: TRBD1
clone size: .
V gene: TRBV19
J gene: TRBJ1-2
CDR3 protein: CASSSAGQGSGYTF
CDR3 DNA: TGTGCCAGTAGTTCCGCAGGACAGGGTTCTGGCTACACCTTC

D gene: .
clone size: few
V gene: TRBV7-9
J gene: TRBJ1-5
CDR3 protein: CASSQVGGVQPQHF
CDR3 DNA: TGTGCCAGCAGCCAAGTGGGGGGTGTTCAGCCCCAGCATTTT

D gene: .
clone size: .
V gene: TRBV4-1
J gene: TRBJ1-1
CDR3 protein: CASSRPGWNTEAFF
CDR3 DNA: TGCGCCAGCAGCCGCCCAGGCTGGAACACTGAAGCTTTCTTT

D gene: .
clone size: .
V gene: TRBV6-5
J gene: TRBJ1-5
CDR3 protein: CASSYSQGLNQPQHF
CDR3 DNA: TGTGCCAGCAGTTACTCACAGGGTCTCAATCAGCCCCAGCATTTT

D gene: .
clone size: .
V gene: TRBV9
J gene: TRBJ1-2
CDR3 protein: CASSVGQGGRGYTF
CDR3 DNA: TGTGCCAGCAGCGTAGGGCAAGGGGGACGGGGCTACACCTTC

D gene: TRBD2
clone size: .
V gene: TRBV7-6
J gene: TRBJ2-3
CDR3 protein: CASSLVRAGAGEDTQYF
CDR3 DNA: TGTGCCAGCAGCTTAGTGAGAGCGGGGGCCGGGGAGGATACGCAGTATTTT

D gene: .
clone size: few
V gene: TRBV19
J gene: TRBJ1-1
CDR3 protein: CASSPGIDTEAFF
CDR3 DNA: TGTGCCAGTAGTCCGGGGATCGACACTGAAGCTTTCTTT

D gene: .
clone size: few
V gene: TRBV7-9
J gene: TRBJ2-5
CDR3 protein: CASSTSGDRERETQYF
CDR3 DNA: TGTGCCAGCAGCACTTCTGGTGATCGTGAGAGAGAGACCCAGTACTTC

D gene: .
clone size: few
V gene: TRBV5-6
J gene: TRBJ1-1
CDR3 protein: CASSLSALRGTEAFF
CDR3 DNA: TGTGCCAGCAGCTTATCAGCGTTAAGAGGCACTGAAGCTTTCTTT

D gene: TRBD2
clone size: once
V gene: TRBV6-1
J gene: TRBJ2-7
CDR3 protein: CASSDPSGRAYEQYF
CDR3 DNA: TGTGCCAGCAGTGACCCTAGCGGGAGGGCCTACGAGCAGTACTTC

D gene: .
clone size: .
V gene: TRBV6-5
J gene: TRBJ2-1
CDR3 protein: CANSEDFYNEQFF
CDR3 DNA: TGTGCCAACAGTGAAGACTTCTACAATGAGCAGTTCTTC

D gene: .
clone size: few
V gene: TRBV5-6
J gene: TRBJ1-3
CDR3 protein: CASSFWEIWGNTIYF
CDR3 DNA: TGTGCCAGCAGCTTCTGGGAGATCTGGGGAAACACCATATATTTT

D gene: .
clone size: few
V gene: TRBV19
J gene: TRBJ1-5
CDR3 protein: CASSIGGNQPQHF
CDR3 DNA: TGTGCCAGTAGTATTGGGGGGAATCAGCCCCAGCATTTT

D gene: .
clone size: .
V gene: TRBV2
J gene: TRBJ2-7
CDR3 protein: CASSDGMESLEQYF
CDR3 DNA: TGTGCCAGCAGTGACGGCATGGAGTCCCTCGAGCAGTACTTC

D gene: .
clone size: few
V gene: TRBV6-1
J gene: TRBJ1-5
CDR3 protein: CASSRSADSNQPQHF
CDR3 DNA: TGTGCCAGCAGCCGGTCTGCGGATAGCAATCAGCCCCAGCATTTT

D gene: .
clone size: .
V gene: TRBV11-2
J gene: TRBJ2-7
CDR3 protein: CASRYRRGSHYEQYF
CDR3 DNA: TGTGCCAGCAGGTACAGGCGGGGCTCTCACTACGAGCAGTACTTC

D gene: .
clone size: .
V gene: TRBV27
J gene: TRBJ2-7
CDR3 protein: CASSPARTAHEQYF
CDR3 DNA: TGTGCCAGCAGCCCGGCGCGAACAGCCCACGAGCAGTACTTC

D gene: .
clone size: few
V gene: TRBV6-5
J gene: TRBJ2-2
CDR3 protein: CASTKTEVTGELFF
CDR3 DNA: TGTGCCAGCACTAAGACAGAAGTCACCGGGGAGCTGTTTTTT